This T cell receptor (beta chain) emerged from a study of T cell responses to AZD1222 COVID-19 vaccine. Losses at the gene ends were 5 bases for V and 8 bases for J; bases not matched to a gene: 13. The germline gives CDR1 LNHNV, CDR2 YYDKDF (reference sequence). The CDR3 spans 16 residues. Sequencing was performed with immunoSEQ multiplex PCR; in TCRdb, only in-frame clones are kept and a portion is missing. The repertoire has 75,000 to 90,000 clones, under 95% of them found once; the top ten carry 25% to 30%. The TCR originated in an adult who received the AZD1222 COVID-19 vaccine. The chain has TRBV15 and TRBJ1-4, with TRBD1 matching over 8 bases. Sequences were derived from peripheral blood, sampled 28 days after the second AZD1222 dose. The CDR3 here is CATSERSTGGAEKLFF. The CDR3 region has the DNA TGTGCCACCAGCGAACGGTCAACAGGGGGAGCGGAAAAACTGTTTTTT.